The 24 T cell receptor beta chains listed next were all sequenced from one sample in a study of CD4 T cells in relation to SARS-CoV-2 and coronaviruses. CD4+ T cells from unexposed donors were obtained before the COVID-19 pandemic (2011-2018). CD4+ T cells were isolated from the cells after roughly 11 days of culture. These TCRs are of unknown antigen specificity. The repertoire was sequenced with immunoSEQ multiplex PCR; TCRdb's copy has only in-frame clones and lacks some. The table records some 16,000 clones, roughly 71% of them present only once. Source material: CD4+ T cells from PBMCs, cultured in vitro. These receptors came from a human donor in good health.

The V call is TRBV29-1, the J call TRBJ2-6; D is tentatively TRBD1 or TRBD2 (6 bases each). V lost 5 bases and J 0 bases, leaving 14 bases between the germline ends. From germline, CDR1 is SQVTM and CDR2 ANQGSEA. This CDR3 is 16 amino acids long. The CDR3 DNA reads TGCAGCGTTCCAACAGGGACTTCCTCTGGGGCCAACGTCCTGACTTTC. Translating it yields CSVPTGTSSGANVLTF.

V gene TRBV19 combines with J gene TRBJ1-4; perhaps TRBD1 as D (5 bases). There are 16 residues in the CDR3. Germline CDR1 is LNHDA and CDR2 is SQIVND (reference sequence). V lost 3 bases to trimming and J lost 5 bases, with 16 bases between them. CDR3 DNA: TGTGCCAGTAGTATGCGCGGGGGAGGCCTCAATGAAAAACTGTTTTTT. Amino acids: CASSMRGGGLNEKLFF.

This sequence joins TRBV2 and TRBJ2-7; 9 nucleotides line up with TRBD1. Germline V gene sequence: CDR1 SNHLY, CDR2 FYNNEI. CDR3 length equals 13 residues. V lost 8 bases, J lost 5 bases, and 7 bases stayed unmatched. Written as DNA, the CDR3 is TGTGCCAGCCACCGGGACAGGGAAGACGAGCAGTACTTC. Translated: CASHRDREDEQYF.

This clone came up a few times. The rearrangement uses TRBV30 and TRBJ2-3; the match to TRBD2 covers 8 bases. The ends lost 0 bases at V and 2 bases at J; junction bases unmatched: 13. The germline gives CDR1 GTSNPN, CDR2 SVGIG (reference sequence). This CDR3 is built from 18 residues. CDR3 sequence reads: CAWSVLRGLERNTDTQYF. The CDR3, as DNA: TGTGCCTGGAGTGTACTAAGGGGACTAGAGCGGAACACAGATACGCAGTATTTT.

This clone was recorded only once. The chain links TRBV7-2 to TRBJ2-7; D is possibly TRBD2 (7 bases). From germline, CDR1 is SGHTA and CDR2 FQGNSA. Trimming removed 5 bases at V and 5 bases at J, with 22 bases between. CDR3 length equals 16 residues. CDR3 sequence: CASSKGGAGLGDEQYF. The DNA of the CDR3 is TGTGCCAGCAGCAAAGGGGGGGCCGGGCTTGGTGACGAGCAGTACTTC.

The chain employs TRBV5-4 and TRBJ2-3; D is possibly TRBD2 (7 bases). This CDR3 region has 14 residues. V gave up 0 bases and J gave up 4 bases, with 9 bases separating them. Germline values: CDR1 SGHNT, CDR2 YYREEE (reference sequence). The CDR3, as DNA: TGTGCCAGCAGCTTGGTGGGGGGGCCAGATACGCAGTATTTT. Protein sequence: CASSLVGGPDTQYF. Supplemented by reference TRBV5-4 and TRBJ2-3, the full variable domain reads ETGVTQSPTHLIKTRGQQVTLRCSSQSGHNTVSWYQQALGQGPQFIFQYYREEENGRGNFPPRFSGLQFPNYSSELNVNALELDDSALYLCASSLVGGPDTQYFGPGTRLTVL.

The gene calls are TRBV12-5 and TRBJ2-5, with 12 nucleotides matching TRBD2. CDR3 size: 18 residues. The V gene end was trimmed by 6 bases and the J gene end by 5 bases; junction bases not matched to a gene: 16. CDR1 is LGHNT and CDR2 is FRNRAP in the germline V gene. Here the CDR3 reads CASGAISDGTSGPETQYF. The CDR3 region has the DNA TGTGCTAGTGGGGCGATATCAGATGGGACTAGCGGGCCTGAGACCCAGTACTTC.

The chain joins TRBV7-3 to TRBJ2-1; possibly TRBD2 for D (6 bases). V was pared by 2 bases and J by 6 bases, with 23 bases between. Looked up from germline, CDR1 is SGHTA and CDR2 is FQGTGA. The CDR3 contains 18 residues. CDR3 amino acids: CASSLLRDVSGLGNEQFF. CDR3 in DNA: TGTGCCAGCAGCTTATTACGTGATGTTAGCGGTCTCGGCAATGAGCAGTTCTTC.

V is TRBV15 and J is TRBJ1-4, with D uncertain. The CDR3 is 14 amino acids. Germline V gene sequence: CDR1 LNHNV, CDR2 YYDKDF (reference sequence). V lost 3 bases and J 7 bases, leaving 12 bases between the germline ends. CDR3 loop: CATSRVGGIEKLFF. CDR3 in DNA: TGTGCCACCAGCAGGGTTGGAGGGATTGAAAAACTGTTTTTT.

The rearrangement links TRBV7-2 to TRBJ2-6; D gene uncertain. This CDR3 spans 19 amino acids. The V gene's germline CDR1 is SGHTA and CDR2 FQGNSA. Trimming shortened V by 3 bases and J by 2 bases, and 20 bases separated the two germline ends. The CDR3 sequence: CASSLSQNNLWPGANVLTF. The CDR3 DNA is TGTGCCAGCAGCTTGTCCCAGAACAATCTCTGGCCTGGGGCCAACGTCCTGACTTTC.

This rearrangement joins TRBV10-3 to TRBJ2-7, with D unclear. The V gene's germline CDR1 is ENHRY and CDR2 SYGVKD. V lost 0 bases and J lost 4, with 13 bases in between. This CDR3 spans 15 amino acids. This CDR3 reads CAISESGTVGYEQYF. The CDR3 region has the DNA TGTGCCATCAGTGAGTCGGGAACAGTAGGATACGAGCAGTACTTC.

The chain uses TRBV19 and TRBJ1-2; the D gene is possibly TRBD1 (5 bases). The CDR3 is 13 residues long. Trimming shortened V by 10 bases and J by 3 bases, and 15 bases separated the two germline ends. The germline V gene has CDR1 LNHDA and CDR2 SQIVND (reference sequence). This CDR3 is CAIKKVGHYGYTF. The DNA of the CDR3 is TGTGCCATTAAGAAGGTGGGGCACTATGGCTACACCTTC.

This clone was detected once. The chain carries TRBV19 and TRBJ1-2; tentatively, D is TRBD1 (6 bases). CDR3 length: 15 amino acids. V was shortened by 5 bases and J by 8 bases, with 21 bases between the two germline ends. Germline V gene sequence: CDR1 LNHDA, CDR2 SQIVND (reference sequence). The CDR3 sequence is CASSLGGPLGSGYTF. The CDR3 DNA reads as TGTGCCAGTAGTCTTGGGGGCCCTCTCGGGAGCGGCTACACCTTC.

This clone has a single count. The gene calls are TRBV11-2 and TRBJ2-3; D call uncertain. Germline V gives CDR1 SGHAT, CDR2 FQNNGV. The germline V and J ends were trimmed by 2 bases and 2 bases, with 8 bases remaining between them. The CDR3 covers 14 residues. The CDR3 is CASSLLRHTDTQYF. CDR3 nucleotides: TGTGCCAGCAGCTTATTGCGTCACACAGATACGCAGTATTTT.

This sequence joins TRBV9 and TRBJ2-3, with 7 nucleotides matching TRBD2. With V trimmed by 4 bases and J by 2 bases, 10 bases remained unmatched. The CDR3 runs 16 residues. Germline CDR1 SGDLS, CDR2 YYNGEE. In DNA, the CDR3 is TGTGCCAGCAGCACCCACCTGGCGGGAGTCACAGATACGCAGTATTTT. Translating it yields CASSTHLAGVTDTQYF.

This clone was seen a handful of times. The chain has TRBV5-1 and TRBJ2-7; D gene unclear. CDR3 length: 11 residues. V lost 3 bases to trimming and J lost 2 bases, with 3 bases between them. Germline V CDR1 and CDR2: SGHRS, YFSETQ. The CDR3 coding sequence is TGCGCCAGCAGCTCCCCCTACGAGCAGTACTTC. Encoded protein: CASSSPYEQYF.

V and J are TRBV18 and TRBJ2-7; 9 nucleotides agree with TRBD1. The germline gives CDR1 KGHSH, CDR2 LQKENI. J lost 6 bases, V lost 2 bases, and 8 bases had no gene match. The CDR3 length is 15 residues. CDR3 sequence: CASSPATGGTGEQYF. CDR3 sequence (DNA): TGTGCCAGCTCACCAGCCACAGGGGGCACCGGCGAGCAGTACTTC.

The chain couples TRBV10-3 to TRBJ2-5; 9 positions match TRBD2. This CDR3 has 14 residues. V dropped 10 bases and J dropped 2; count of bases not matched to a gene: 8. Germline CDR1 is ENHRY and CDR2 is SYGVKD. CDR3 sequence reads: CASGSSGAQETQYF. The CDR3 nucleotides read TGTGCCAGCGGTTCTAGCGGGGCTCAAGAGACCCAGTACTTC.

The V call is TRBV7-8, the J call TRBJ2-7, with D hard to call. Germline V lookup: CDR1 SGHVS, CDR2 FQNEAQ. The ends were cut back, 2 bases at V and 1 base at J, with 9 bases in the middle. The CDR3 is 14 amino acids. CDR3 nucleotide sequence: TGTGCCAGCAGCTTAAATAAGGGATCCTACGAGCAGTACTTC. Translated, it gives CASSLNKGSYEQYF.

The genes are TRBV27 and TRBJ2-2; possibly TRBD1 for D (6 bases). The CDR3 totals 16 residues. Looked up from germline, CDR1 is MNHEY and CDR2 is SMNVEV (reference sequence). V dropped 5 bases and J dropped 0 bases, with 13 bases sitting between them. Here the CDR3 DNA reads TGTGCCAGCAGTGAGGGGGATCTTTCGAACACCGGGGAGCTGTTTTTT. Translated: CASSEGDLSNTGELFF.

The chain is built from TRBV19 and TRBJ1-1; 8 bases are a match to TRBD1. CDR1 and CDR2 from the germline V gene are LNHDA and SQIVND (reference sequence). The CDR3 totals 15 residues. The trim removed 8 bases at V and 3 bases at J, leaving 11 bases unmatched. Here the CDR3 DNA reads TGTGCCAGTGACTCGGGGGCAGGGGGCTACACTGAAGCTTTCTTT. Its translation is CASDSGAGGYTEAFF. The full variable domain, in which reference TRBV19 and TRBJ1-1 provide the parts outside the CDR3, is DGGITQSPKYLFRKEGQNVTLSCEQNLNHDAMYWYRQDPGQGLRLIYYSQIVNDFQKGDIAEGYSVSREKKESFPLTVTSAQKNPTAFYLCASDSGAGGYTEAFFGQGTRLTVV.

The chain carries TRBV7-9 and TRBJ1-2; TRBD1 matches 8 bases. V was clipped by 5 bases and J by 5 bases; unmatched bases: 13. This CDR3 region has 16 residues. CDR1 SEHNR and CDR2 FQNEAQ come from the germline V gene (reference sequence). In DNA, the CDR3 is TGTGCCAGCAGCCCGACTACACAGGGGGTATTTTATGGCTACACCTTC. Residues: CASSPTTQGVFYGYTF. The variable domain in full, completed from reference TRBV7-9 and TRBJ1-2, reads DTGVSQNPRHKITKRGQNVTFRCDPISEHNRLYWYRQTLGQGPEFLTYFQNEAQLEKSRLLSDRFSAERPKGSFSTLEIQRTEQGDSAMYLCASSPTTQGVFYGYTFGSGTRLTVV.

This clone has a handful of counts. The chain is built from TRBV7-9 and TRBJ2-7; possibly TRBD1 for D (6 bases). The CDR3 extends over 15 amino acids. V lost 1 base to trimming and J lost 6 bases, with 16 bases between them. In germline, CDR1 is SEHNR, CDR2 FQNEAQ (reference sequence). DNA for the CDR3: TGTGCCAGCAGCTTAGTCGGAGGCAGGGGTAGCGAGCAGTACTTC. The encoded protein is CASSLVGGRGSEQYF.

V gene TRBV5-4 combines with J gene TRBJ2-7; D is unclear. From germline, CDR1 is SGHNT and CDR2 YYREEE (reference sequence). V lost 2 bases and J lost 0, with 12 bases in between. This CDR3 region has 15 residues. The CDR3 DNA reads TGTGCCAGCAGCTTTGGCCAGGTTAACTCCTACGAGCAGTACTTC. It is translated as CASSFGQVNSYEQYF.